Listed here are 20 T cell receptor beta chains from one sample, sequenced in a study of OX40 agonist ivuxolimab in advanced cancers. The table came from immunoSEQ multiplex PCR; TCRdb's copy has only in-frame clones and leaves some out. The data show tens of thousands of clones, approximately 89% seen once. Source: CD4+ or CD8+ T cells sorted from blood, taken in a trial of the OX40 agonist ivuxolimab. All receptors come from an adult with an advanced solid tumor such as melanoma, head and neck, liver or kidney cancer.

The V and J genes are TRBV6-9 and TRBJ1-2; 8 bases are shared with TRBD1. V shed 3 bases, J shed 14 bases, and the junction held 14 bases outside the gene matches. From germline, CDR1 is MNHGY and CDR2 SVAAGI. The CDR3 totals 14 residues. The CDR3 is CASSYSIGWTGRTF. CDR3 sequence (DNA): TGTGCCAGCAGTTACTCGATAGGTTGGACAGGGAGGACCTTC.

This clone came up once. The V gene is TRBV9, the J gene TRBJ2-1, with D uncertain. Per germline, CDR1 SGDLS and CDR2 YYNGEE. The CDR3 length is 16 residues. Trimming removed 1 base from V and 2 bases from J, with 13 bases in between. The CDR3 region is CASSVNPERTYNEQFF. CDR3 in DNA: TGTGCCAGCAGCGTAAATCCGGAGAGAACCTACAATGAGCAGTTCTTC.

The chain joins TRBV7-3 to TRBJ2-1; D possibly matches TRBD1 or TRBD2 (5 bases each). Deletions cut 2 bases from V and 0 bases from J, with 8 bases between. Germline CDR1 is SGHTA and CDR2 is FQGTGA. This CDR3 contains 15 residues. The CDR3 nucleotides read TGTGCCAGCAGCTTATGGGGGAGCTCCTACAATGAGCAGTTCTTC. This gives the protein CASSLWGSSYNEQFF.

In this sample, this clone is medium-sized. CDR3 sequence reads: CASSPLGAHITF. For the CDR3, the DNA is TGCGCCAGCAGCCCCTTGGGGGCACATATCACCTTC. The rearrangement links TRBV4-1 to TRBJ1-2, with D possibly TRBD1 on 6 matching bases. Per germline, CDR1 MGHRA and CDR2 YSYEKL. The ends were cut back, 4 bases at V and 13 bases at J, with 16 bases in the middle. The CDR3 has 12 residues.

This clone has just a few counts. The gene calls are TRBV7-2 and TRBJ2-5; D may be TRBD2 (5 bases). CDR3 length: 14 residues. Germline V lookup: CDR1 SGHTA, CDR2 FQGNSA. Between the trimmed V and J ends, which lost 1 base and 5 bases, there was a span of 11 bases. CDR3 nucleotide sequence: TGTGCCAGCAGCTTAGGCCCGAGGAGGGAGACCCAGTACTTC. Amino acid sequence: CASSLGPRRETQYF. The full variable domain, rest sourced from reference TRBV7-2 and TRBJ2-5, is GAGVSQSPSNKVTEKGKDVELRCDPISGHTALYWYRQSLGQGLEFLIYFQGNSAPDKSGLPSDRFSAERTGGSVSTLTIQRTQQEDSAVYLCASSLGPRRETQYFGPGTRLLVL.

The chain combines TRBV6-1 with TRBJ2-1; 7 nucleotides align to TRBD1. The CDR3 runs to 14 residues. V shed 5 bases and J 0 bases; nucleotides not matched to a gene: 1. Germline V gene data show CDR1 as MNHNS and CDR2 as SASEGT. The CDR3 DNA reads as TGTGCCAGCAGTCGGACAGGCTCCTACAATGAGCAGTTCTTC. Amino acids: CASSRTGSYNEQFF.

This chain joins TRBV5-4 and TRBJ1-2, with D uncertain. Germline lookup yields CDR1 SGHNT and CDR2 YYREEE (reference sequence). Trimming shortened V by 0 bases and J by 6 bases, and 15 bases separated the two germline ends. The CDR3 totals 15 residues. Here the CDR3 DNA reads TGTGCCAGCAGCTTGGGGCAGACCGAAAGAAATGGCTACACCTTC. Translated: CASSLGQTERNGYTF.

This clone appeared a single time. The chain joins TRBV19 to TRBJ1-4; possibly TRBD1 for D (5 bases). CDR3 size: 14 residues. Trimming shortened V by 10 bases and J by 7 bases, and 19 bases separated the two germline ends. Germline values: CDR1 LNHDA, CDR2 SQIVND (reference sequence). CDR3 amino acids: CATGRDPKGEKLFF. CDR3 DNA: TGTGCCACTGGCCGGGACCCAAAGGGTGAAAAACTGTTTTTT.

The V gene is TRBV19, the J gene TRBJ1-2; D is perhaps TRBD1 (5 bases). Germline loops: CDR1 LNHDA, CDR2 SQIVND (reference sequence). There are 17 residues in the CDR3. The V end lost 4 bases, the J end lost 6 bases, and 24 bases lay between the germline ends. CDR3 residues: CASSTSGFRDDKDGYTF. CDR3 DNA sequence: TGTGCCAGTAGTACGTCAGGATTCCGGGACGACAAAGATGGCTACACCTTC. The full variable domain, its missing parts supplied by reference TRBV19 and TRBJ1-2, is DGGITQSPKYLFRKEGQNVTLSCEQNLNHDAMYWYRQDPGQGLRLIYYSQIVNDFQKGDIAEGYSVSREKKESFPLTVTSAQKNPTAFYLCASSTSGFRDDKDGYTFGSGTRLTVV.

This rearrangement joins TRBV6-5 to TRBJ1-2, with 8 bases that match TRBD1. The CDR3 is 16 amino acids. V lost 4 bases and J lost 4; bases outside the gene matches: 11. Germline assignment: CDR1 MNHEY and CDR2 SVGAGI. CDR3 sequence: CASSSPWTGRLYGYTF. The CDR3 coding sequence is TGTGCCAGCAGTTCCCCTTGGACAGGGCGACTCTATGGCTACACCTTC.

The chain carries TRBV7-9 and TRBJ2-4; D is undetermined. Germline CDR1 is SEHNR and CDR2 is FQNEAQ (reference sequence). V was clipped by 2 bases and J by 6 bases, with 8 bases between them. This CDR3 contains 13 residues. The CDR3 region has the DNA TGTGCCAGCAGCTTATTAACGCTAAACATTCAGTACTTC. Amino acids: CASSLLTLNIQYF.

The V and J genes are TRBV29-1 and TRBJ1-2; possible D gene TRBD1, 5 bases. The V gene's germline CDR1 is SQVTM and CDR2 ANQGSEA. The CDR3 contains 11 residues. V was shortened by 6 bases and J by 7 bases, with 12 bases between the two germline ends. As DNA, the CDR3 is TGCAGCGTGTCTACAGGTGGTGGCTACACCTTC. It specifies CSVSTGGGYTF.

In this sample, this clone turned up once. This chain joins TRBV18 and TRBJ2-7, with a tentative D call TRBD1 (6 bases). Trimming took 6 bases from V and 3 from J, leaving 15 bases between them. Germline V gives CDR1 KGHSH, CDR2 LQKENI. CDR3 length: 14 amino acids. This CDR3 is CASSWGRDNYEQYF. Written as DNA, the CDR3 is TGTGCCAGCTCCTGGGGTAGGGACAACTACGAGCAGTACTTC.

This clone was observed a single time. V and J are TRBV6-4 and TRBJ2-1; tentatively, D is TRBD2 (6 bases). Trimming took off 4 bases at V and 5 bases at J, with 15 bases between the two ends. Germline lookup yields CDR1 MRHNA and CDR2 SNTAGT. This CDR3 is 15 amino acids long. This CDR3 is CASSGVGGGHNEQFF. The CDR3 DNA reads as TGTGCCAGCAGTGGGGTCGGGGGAGGACACAATGAGCAGTTCTTC.

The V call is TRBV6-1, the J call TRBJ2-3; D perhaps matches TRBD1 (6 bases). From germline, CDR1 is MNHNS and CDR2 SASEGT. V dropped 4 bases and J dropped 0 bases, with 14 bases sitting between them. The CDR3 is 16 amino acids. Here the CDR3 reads CASSGGQGSSTDTQYF. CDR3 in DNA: TGTGCCAGCAGTGGGGGCCAGGGGTCAAGCACAGATACGCAGTATTTT.

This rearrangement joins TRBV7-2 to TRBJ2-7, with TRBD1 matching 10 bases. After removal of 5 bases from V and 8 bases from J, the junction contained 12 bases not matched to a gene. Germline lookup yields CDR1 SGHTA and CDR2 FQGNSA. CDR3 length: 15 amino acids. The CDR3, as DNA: TGTGCCAGCAGCCTCAGCTGGGGGACAGGGGTGCAGCAGTACTTC. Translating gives CASSLSWGTGVQQYF.

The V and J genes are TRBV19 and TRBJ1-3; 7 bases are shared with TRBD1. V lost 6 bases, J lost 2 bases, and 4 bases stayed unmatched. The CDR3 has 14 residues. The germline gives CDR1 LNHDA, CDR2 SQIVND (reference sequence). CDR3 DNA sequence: TGTGCCAGTAGACCCGGGACAGCTGGAAACACCATATATTTT. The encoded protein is CASRPGTAGNTIYF.

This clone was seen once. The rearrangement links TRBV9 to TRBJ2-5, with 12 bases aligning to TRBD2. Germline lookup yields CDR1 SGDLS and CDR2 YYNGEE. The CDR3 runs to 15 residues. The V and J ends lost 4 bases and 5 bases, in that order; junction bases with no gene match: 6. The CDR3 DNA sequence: TGTGCCAGCAGCCGACTAGCGGGGGAGATGGAGACCCAGTACTTC. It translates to CASSRLAGEMETQYF.

The CDR3 loop reads CASRTTSGSYEQYF. CDR3 nucleotides: TGTGCCAGCCGAACGACTAGCGGGTCCTACGAGCAGTACTTC. The V gene is TRBV6-1, the J gene TRBJ2-7; 10 bases fit TRBD2. The germline V gene encodes CDR1 MNHNS and CDR2 SASEGT. J was trimmed by 1 base and V by 8 bases; bases with no gene match: 5. The CDR3 contains 14 residues.

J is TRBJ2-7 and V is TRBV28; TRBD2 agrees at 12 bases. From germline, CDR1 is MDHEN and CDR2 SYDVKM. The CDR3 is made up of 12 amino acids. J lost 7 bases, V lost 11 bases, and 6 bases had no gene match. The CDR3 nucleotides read TGTGCCGCTCGGACTAGCGGGAAGGAGCAGTACTTC. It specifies CAARTSGKEQYF. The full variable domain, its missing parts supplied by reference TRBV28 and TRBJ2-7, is DVKVTQSSRYLVKRTGEKVFLECVQDMDHENMFWYRQDPGLGLRLIYFSYDVKMKEKGDIPEGYSVSREKKERFSLILESASTNQTSMYLCAARTSGKEQYFGPGTRLTVT.